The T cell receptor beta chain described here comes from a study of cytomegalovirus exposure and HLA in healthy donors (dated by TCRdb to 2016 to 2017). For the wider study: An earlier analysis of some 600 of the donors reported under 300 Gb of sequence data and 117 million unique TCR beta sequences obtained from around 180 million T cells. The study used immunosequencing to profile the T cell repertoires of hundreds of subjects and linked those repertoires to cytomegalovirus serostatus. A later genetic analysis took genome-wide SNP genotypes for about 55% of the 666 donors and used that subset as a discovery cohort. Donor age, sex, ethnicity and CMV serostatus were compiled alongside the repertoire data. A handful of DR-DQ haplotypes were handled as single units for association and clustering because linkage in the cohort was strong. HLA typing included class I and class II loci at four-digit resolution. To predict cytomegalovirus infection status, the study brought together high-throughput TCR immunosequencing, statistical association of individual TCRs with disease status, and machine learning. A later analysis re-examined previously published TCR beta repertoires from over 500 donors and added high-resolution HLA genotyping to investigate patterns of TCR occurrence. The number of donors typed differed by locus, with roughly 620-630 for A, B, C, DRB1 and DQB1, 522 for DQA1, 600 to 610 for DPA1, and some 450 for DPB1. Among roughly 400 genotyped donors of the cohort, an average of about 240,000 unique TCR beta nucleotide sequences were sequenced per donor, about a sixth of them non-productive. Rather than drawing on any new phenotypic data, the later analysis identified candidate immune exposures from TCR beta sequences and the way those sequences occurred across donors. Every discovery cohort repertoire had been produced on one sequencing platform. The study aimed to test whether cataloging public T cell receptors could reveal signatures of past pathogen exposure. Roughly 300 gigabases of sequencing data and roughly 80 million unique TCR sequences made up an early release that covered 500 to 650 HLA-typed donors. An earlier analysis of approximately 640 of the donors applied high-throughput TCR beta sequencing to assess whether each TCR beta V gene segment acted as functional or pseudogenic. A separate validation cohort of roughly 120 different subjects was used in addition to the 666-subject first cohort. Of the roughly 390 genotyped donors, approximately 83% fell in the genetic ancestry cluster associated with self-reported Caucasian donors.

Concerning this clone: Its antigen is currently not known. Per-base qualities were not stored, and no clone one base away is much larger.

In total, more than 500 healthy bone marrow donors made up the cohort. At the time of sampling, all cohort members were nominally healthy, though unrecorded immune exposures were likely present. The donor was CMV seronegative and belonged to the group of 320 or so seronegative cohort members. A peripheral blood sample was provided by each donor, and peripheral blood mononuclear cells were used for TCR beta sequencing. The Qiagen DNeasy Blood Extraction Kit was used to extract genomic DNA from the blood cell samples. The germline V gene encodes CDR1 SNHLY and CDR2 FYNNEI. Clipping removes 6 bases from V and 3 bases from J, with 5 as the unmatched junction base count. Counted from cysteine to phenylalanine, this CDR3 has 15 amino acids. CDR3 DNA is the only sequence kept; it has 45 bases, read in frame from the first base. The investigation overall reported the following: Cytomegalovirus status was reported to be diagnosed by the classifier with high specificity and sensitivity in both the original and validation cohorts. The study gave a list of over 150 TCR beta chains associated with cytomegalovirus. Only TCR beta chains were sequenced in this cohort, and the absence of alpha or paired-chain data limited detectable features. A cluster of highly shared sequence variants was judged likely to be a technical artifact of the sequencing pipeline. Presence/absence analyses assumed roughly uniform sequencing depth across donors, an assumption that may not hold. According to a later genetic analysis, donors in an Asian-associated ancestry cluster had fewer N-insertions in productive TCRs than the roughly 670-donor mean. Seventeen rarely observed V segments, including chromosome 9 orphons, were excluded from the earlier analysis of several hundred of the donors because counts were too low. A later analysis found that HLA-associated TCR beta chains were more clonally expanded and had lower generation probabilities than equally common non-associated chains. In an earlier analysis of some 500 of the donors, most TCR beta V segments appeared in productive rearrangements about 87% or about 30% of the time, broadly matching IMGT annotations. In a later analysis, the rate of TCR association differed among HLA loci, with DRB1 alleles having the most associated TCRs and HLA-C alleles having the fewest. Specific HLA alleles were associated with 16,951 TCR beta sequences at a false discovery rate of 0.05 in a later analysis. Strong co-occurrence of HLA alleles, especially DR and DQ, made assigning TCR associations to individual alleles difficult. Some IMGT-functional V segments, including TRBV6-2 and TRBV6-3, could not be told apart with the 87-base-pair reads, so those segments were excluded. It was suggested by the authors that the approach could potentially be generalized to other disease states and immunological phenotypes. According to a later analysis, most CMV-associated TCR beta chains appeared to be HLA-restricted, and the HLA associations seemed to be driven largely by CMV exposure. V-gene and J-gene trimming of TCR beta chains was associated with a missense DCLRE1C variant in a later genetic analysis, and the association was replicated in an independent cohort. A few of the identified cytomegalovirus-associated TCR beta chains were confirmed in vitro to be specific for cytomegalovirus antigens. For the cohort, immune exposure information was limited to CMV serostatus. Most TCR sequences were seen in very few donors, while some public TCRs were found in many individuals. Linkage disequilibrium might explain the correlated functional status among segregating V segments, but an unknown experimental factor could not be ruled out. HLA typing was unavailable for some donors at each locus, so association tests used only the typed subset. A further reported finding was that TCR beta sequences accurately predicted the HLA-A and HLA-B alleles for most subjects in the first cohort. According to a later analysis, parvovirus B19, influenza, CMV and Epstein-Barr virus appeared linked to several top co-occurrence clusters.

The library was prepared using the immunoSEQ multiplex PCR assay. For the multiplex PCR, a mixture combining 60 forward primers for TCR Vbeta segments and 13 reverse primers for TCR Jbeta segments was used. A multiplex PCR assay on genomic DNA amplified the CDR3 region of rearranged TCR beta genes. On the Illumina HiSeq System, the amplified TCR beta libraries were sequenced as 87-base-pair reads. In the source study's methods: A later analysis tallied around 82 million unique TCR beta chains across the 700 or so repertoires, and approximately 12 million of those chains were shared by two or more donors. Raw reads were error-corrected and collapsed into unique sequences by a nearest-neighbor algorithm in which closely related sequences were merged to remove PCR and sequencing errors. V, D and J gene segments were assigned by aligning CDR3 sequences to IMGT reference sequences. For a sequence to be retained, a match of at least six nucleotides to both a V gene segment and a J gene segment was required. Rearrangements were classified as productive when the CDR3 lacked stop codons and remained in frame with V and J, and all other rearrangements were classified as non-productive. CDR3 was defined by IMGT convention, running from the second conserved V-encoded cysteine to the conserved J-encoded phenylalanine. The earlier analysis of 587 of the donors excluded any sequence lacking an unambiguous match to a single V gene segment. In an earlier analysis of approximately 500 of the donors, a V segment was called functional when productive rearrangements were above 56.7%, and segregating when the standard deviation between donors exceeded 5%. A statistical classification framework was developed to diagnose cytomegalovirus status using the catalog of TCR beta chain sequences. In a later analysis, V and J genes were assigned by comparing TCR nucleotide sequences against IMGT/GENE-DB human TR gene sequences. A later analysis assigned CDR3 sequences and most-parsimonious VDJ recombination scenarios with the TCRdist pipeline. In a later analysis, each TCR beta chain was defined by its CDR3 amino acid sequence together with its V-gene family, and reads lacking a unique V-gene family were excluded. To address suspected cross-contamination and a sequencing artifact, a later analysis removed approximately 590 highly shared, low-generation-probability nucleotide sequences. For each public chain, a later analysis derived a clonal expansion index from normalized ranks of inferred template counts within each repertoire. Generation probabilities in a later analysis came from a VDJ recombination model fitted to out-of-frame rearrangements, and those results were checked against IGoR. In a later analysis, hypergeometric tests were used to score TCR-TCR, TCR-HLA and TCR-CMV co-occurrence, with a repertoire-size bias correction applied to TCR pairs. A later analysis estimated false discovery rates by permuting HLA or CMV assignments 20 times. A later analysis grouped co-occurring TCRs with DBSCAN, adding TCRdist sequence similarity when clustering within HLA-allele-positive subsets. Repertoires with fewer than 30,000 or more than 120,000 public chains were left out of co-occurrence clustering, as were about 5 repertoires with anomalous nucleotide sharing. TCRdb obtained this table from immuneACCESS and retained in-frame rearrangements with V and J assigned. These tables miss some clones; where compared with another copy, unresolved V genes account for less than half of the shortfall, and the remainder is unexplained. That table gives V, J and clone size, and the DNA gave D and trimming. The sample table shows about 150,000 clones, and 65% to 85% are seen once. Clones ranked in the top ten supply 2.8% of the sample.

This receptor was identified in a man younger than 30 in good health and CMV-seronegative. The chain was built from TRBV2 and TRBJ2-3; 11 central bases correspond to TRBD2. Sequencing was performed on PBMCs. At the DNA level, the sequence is TGTGCCAGCAGCCCCCTAGCGGGGGGTACAGATACGCAGTATTTT. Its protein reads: CASSPLAGGTDTQYF. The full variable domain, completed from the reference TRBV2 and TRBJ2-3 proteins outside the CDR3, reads EPEVTQTPSHQVTQMGQEVILRCVPISNHLYFYWYRQILGQKVEFLVSFYNNEISEKSEIFDDQFSVERPDGSNFTLKIRSTKLEDSAMYFCASSPLAGGTDTQYFGPGTRLTVL.